The 19 T cell receptor beta chains reported below all come from one sample, sequenced in a study of siplizumab effects on memory and regulatory T cells. The data were produced by immunoSEQ multiplex PCR, yet TCRdb's version contains in-frame clones alone and is incomplete. Found here are approximately 120,000 clones, 92% of them singletons; the top ten hold approximately 0.73%. The specimen was Tregs sorted from blood. The receptors stem from a human donor in good health.

The rearrangement uses TRBV7-9 and TRBJ1-5; D is ambiguous. The germline V gene has CDR1 SEHNR and CDR2 FQNEAQ (reference sequence). This CDR3 region has 17 residues. The germline V and J ends were trimmed by 4 bases and 2 bases, with 18 bases remaining between them. CDR3 residues: CASSSGRLEGGNQPQHF. The CDR3 nucleotides read TGTGCCAGCAGCTCCGGCCGTCTAGAGGGAGGCAATCAGCCCCAGCATTTT.

J is TRBJ2-7 and V is TRBV5-8; 8 nucleotides match TRBD2. Trimming took 4 bases from V and 3 from J; bases not matched to a gene: 9. Germline assignment: CDR1 SGHTS and CDR2 YDEGEE. This CDR3 comprises 15 residues. CDR3 bases: TGTGCCAGCAGCACCGGGACTAGTGCCCTCTACGAGCAGTACTTC. Protein product: CASSTGTSALYEQYF.

The chain couples TRBV7-6 to TRBJ1-2; no definite D call. There are 13 residues in the CDR3. CDR1 and CDR2 from the germline V gene are SGHVS and FNYEAQ. Trimming stripped 1 base from V and 8 bases from J, with 11 bases between. CDR3 region: CASSLEVSAGYTF. CDR3 nucleotides: TGTGCCAGCAGCTTAGAAGTGTCAGCGGGCTACACCTTC.

This clone came up once. J is TRBJ2-7 and V is TRBV5-1; D is undetermined. The CDR3 runs 14 residues. Germline loops: CDR1 SGHRS, CDR2 YFSETQ. V was clipped by 1 base and J by 1 base, with 9 bases between them. CDR3 coding DNA: TGCGCCAGCAGCTTGTCGACCAGATCCTACGAGCAGTACTTC. Translating gives CASSLSTRSYEQYF.

The CDR3 region is CAWSRMNTEAFF. In DNA form, the CDR3 reads TGTGCCTGGAGTAGGATGAACACTGAAGCTTTCTTT. The V and J genes are TRBV30 and TRBJ1-1; D is unclear. The germline V and J ends were trimmed by 2 bases and 0 bases, with 4 bases remaining between them. Germline CDR1 and CDR2: GTSNPN and SVGIG (reference sequence). The CDR3 extends over 12 amino acids.

This sequence joins TRBV7-8 and TRBJ2-1; tentatively, D is TRBD2 (5 bases). This CDR3 has 14 residues. Germline V lookup: CDR1 SGHVS, CDR2 FQNEAQ. V was cut by 3 bases and J by 5 bases, with 11 bases left in between. The CDR3, as DNA: TGTGCCAGCAGCTTGCGGACTCTCGACAATGAGCAGTTCTTC. It is translated as CASSLRTLDNEQFF.

The rearrangement links TRBV5-1 to TRBJ2-1, with D perhaps matching TRBD2 (5 bases). Looked up from germline, CDR1 is SGHRS and CDR2 is YFSETQ. Trimming removed 1 base at V and 6 bases at J, with 8 bases between. This CDR3 region has 13 residues. The CDR3 sequence: CASSLQEVNEQFF. CDR3 nucleotides: TGCGCCAGCAGCTTGCAGGAGGTCAATGAGCAGTTCTTC.

This clone has only one observation. V is TRBV2 and J is TRBJ2-1; the D is unclear. Per germline, CDR1 SNHLY and CDR2 FYNNEI. The CDR3 is 11 residues long. Trimming pared 5 bases from V and 8 bases from J, leaving 7 bases between. In DNA, the CDR3 is TGTGCCAGCAGTTTGACGGATGAGCAGTTCTTC. Translated: CASSLTDEQFF.

The chain joins TRBV19 to TRBJ1-6; D not resolved. V lost 6 bases and J lost 0, with 6 bases in between. CDR3 length: 14 amino acids. In germline, CDR1 is LNHDA, CDR2 SQIVND (reference sequence). The CDR3 reads CASSRSSYNSPLHF. For the CDR3, the DNA is TGTGCCAGTAGCAGGAGCTCCTATAATTCACCCCTCCACTTT.

The rearrangement uses TRBV5-6 and TRBJ1-5; D gene ambiguous. With 1 base removed from V and 0 bases from J, the gap between germline ends came to 8 bases. Germline V lookup: CDR1 SGHDT, CDR2 YYEEEE. The CDR3 is 15 amino acids. CDR3 nucleotides: TGTGCCAGCAGCTTGCGCCTACTTAGCAATCAGCCCCAGCATTTT. Encoded protein: CASSLRLLSNQPQHF.

The chain joins TRBV15 to TRBJ2-3, with D tentatively TRBD2 (6 bases). V gave up 3 bases and J gave up 5 bases, with 9 bases separating them. The CDR3 sequence is 13 residues long. Germline CDR1 LNHNV, CDR2 YYDKDF (reference sequence). In nucleotides, the CDR3 is TGTGCCACCAGCAGGGGGGGTATAGATACGCAGTATTTT. Amino acid sequence: CATSRGGIDTQYF. Supplemented by reference TRBV15 and TRBJ2-3, the full variable domain reads DAMVIQNPRYQVTQFGKPVTLSCSQTLNHNVMYWYQQKSSQAPKLLFHYYDKDFNNEADTPDNFQSRRPNTSFCFLDIRSPGLGDTAMYLCATSRGGIDTQYFGPGTRLTVL.

The genes are TRBV19 and TRBJ1-5; D possibly corresponds to TRBD1 (6 bases). Germline values: CDR1 LNHDA, CDR2 SQIVND (reference sequence). V gave up 3 bases and J gave up 6 bases, with 12 bases separating them. The CDR3 spans 14 residues. In nucleotides, the CDR3 is TGTGCCAGTAGTATTCGGGCAGGGGTTCAGCCCCAGCATTTT. This sequence encodes CASSIRAGVQPQHF.

The chain has TRBV6-4 and TRBJ1-1; 8 nucleotides line up with TRBD1. The V gene end was trimmed by 10 bases and the J gene end by 6 bases; junction bases not matched to a gene: 13. CDR3 length: 14 residues. The germline V gene encodes CDR1 MRHNA and CDR2 SNTAGT. The CDR3 spells CANLPDRELSEAFF. CDR3 nucleotides: TGTGCCAACCTCCCGGACAGGGAATTGTCTGAAGCTTTCTTT.

J is TRBJ2-5 and V is TRBV9; possibly TRBD2 for D (6 bases). The assigned J gene may be wrong: the sequence end matches TRBJ2-7 better. Germline V gene data show CDR1 as SGDLS and CDR2 as YYNGEE. This CDR3 has 13 residues. Here the CDR3 DNA reads TGTGCCAGCAGCGTAGCGGGGGCCTACGAGCAGTACTTC. Translating gives CASSVAGAYEQYF.

The chain combines TRBV7-2 with TRBJ2-3, with 8 bases aligning to TRBD2. Looked up from germline, CDR1 is SGHTA and CDR2 is FQGNSA. This CDR3 contains 17 residues. The V and J ends lost 6 bases and 3 bases, in that order; junction bases with no gene match: 14. The CDR3: CASRFGMGSGVTDTQYF. In DNA form, the CDR3 reads TGTGCCAGCAGATTCGGGATGGGTAGCGGGGTGACAGATACGCAGTATTTT.

The V and J genes are TRBV7-2 and TRBJ2-2; either TRBD1 or TRBD2 may supply D (6 bases each). Trimming left V 5 bases short and J 7 bases short, with 17 bases between. Germline V lookup: CDR1 SGHTA, CDR2 FQGNSA. The CDR3 length is 15 residues. The CDR3 loop reads CASSAVGGRGGELFF. The CDR3 DNA follows: TGTGCCAGCAGCGCCGTCGGGGGCCGGGGCGGGGAGCTGTTTTTT.

On this clone itself: The sample carries other DNA sequences with the same CDR3. This chain links TRBV18 with TRBJ1-1; weak D call: TRBD1 (5 bases). The CDR3 has 13 amino acids. Trimming removed 0 bases from V and 4 bases from J, with 6 bases in between. Germline CDR1 and CDR2: KGHSH and LQKENI. The CDR3 loop is CASSPPGGTEAFF. The CDR3 nucleotides read TGTGCCAGCTCACCACCCGGGGGCACTGAAGCTTTCTTT.

This rearrangement joins TRBV19 to TRBJ1-5; D is perhaps TRBD1 (5 bases). This CDR3 has 17 amino acids. Trimming removed 5 bases at V and 0 bases at J, with 17 bases between. Germline values: CDR1 LNHDA, CDR2 SQIVND (reference sequence). The CDR3, as DNA: TGTGCCAGTAGTCCCGACCGGGGCTGGGGTAGCAATCAGCCCCAGCATTTT. Translation gives CASSPDRGWGSNQPQHF. The full variable domain, with the rest looked up from reference TRBV19 and TRBJ1-5, is DGGITQSPKYLFRKEGQNVTLSCEQNLNHDAMYWYRQDPGQGLRLIYYSQIVNDFQKGDIAEGYSVSREKKESFPLTVTSAQKNPTAFYLCASSPDRGWGSNQPQHFGDGTRLSIL.

The chain recombines TRBV28 with TRBJ2-1; tentatively, D is TRBD2 (6 bases). Germline V CDR1 and CDR2: MDHEN, SYDVKM. This CDR3 is built from 18 residues. The germline V and J ends were trimmed by 4 bases and 6 bases, with 25 bases remaining between them. The CDR3 DNA reads as TGTGCCAGCAGTTCTCCCTCCTACCTTGGCGGGGAACGCAATGAGCAGTTCTTC. This codes for CASSSPSYLGGERNEQFF.